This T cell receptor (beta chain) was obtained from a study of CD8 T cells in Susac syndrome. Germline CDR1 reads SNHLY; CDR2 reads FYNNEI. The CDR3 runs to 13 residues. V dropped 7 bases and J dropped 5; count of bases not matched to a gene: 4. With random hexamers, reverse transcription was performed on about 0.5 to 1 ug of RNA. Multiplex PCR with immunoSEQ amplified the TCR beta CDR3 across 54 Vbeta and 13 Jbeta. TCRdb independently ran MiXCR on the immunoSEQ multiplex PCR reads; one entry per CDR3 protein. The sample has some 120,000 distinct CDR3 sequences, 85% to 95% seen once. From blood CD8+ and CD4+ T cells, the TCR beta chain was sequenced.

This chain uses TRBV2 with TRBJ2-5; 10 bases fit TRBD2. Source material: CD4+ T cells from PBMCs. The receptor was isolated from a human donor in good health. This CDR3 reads CASTSGRRETQYF. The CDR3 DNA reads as TGTGCCAGCACTAGCGGGAGACGGGAGACCCAGTACTTC.